This T cell receptor beta chain was identified in a study of long-term antiretroviral therapy in people with HIV. About this clone: What it binds is not known.

Points from the study as a whole: Blood dating 2004 to 2017 may reflect older ART regimens. Narrower CDR3 length ranges marked HIV repertoires relative to controls.

V gave up 1 base and J gave up 7 bases, with 15 bases separating them. The CDR3 loop spans 15 amino acids. Germline V gene lookup returns CDR1 SEHNR and CDR2 FQNEAQ (reference sequence). Researchers report immunoSEQ v3.0 was run at survey level. Repertoires were generated with immunoSEQ multiplex PCR, while TCRdb's copy carries only in-frame clones and drops some. The sample has 17,000 or so clones; around 89% are singletons. The sample consisted of unsorted PBMCs, taken 4.2 years after starting antiretroviral therapy. The clonotype originates from a man aged 50-59 years with HIV. The chain combines TRBV7-9 with TRBJ2-3; D unclear. The CDR3 sequence: CASSLGVAARNTQYF. CDR3 nucleotide sequence: TGTGCCAGCAGCTTAGGGGTGGCGGCCCGAAATACGCAGTATTTT.